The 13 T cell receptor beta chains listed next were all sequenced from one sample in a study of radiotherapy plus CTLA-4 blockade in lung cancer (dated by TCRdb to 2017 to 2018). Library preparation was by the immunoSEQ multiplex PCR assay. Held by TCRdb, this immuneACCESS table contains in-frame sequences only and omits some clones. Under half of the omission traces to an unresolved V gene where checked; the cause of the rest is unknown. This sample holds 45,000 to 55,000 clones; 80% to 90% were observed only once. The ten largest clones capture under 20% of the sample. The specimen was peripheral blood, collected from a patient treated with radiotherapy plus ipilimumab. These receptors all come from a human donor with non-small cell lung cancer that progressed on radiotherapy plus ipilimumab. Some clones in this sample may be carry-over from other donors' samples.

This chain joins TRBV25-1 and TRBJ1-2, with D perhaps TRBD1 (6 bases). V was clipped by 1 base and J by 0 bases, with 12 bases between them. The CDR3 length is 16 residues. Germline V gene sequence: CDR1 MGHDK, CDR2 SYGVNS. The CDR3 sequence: CASSEFEQGTNYGYTF. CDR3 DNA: TGTGCCAGCAGTGAATTCGAACAGGGAACTAACTATGGCTACACCTTC.

The CDR3 loop is CASSQEVGRAASYNEQFF. In DNA, the CDR3 is TGCGCCAGCAGCCAAGAAGTCGGGAGGGCAGCTTCTTACAATGAGCAGTTCTTC. The rearrangement uses TRBV4-3 and TRBJ2-1, with 8 bases that match TRBD2. The germline V gene encodes CDR1 LGHNA and CDR2 YSLEER. With 0 bases clipped from V and 4 bases from J, the junction kept 11 bases outside the gene matches. The CDR3 is made up of 18 amino acids.

The CDR3 sequence: CASGFRGLVSTGELFF. CDR3 coding DNA: TGTGCTAGTGGTTTTAGGGGACTAGTATCTACCGGGGAGCTGTTTTTT. This rearrangement joins TRBV12-5 to TRBJ2-2; 8 positions agree with TRBD2. Trimming cost V 3 bases and J 5 bases; bases outside gene matches: 8. In germline, CDR1 is LGHNT, CDR2 FRNRAP. The CDR3 loop spans 16 amino acids. The variable domain in full, completed from reference TRBV12-5 and TRBJ2-2, reads DARVTQTPRHKVTEMGQEVTMRCQPILGHNTVFWYRQTMMQGLELLAYFRNRAPLDDSGMPKDRFSAEMPDATLATLKIQPSEPRDSAVYFCASGFRGLVSTGELFFGEGSRLTVL.

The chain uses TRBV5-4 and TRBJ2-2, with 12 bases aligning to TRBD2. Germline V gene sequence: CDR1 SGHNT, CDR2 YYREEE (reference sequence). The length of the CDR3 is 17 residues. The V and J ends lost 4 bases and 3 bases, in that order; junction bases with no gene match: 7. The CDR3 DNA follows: TGTGCCAGCAGCCCTCTAGCGGGAGGGCCCCACACCGGGGAGCTGTTTTTT. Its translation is CASSPLAGGPHTGELFF.

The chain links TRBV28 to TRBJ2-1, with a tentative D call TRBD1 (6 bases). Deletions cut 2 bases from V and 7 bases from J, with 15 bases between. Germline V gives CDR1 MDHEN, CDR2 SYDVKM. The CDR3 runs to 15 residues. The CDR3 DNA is TGTGCCAGCAGTTTAGGTGGGAGAGGGGGAAATGAGCAGTTCTTC. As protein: CASSLGGRGGNEQFF.

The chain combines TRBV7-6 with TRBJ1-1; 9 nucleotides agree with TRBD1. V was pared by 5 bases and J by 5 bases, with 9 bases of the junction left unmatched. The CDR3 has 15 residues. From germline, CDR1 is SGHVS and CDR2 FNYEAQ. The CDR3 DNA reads TGTGCCAGCAGCCCCCCCGACAGGGGGGGGACTGAAGCTTTCTTT. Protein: CASSPPDRGGTEAFF.

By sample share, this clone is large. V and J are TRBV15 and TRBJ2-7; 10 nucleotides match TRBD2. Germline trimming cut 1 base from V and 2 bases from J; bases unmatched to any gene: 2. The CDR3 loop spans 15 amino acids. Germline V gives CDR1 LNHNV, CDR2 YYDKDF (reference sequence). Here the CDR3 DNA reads TGTGCCACCAGCAGAGGGAGCGGGAGGGCCTACGAGCAGTACTTC. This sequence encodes CATSRGSGRAYEQYF.

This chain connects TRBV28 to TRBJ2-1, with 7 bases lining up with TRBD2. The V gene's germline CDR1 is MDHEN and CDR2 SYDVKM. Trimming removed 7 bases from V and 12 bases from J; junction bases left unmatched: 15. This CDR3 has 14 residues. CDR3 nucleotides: TGTGCCAGCACCTCTTTAGTAGGACTAGACAGGCAGTTCTTC. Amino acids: CASTSLVGLDRQFF. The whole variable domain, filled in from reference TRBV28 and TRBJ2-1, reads DVKVTQSSRYLVKRTGEKVFLECVQDMDHENMFWYRQDPGLGLRLIYFSYDVKMKEKGDIPEGYSVSREKKERFSLILESASTNQTSMYLCASTSLVGLDRQFFGPGTRLTVL.

CDR3 loop: CASTWTNMNTEAFF. The CDR3 DNA reads as TGTGCCAGCACCTGGACAAATATGAACACTGAAGCTTTCTTT. J is TRBJ1-1 and V is TRBV6-1; TRBD1 might be the D (5 bases). The V and J ends lost 7 bases and 0 bases respectively, with 12 bases between them. The CDR3 is 14 amino acids. Germline assignment: CDR1 MNHNS and CDR2 SASEGT.

CDR3 region: CASAPPTGVEQPQHF. The CDR3 coding sequence is TGTGCCAGCGCCCCCCCGACAGGGGTGGAACAGCCCCAGCATTTT. The chain has TRBV2 and TRBJ1-5; 8 bases line up with TRBD1. The CDR3 covers 15 residues. The junction had 13 bases not matched to a gene; V was cut back by 8 bases and J by 7 bases. Germline V gene data show CDR1 as SNHLY and CDR2 as FYNNEI.

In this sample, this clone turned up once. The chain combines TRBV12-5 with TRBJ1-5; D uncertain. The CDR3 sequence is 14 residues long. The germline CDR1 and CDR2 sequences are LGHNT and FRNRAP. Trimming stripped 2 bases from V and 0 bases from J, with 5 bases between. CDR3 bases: TGTGCTAGTGGTTTGACACCTAGCAATCAGCCCCAGCATTTT. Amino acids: CASGLTPSNQPQHF.

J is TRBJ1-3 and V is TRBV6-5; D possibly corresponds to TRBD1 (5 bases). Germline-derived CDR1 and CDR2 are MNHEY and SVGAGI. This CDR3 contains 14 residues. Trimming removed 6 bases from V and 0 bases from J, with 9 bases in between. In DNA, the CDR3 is TGTGCCAGCAGGTCGACAGCCTCTGGAAACACCATATATTTT. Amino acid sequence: CASRSTASGNTIYF.

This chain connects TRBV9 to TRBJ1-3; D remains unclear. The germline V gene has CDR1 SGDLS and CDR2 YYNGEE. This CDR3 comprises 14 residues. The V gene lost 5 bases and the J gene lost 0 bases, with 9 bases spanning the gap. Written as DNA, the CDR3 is TGTGCCAGCAGTCTGCCCAGCTCTGGAAACACCATATATTTT. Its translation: CASSLPSSGNTIYF.